These 32 T cell receptor beta chains came from one sample sequenced in a study of blood T cell repertoires in COVID-19. Method: immunoSEQ multiplex PCR; TCRdb's copy keeps in-frame clones and lacks some. The table lists 50,000 to 75,000 clones, 65% to 85% of them singletons, with about a fifth in the top ten. The material sequenced was peripheral blood. The origin of the receptors is a man older than 75 with active or convalescent COVID-19.

This chain connects TRBV24-1 to TRBJ2-1; D may be TRBD1 (6 bases). This CDR3 spans 14 amino acids. CDR1 is KGHDR, CDR2 SFDVKD, per germline. The germline V and J ends were trimmed by 3 bases and 6 bases, with 11 bases remaining between them. CDR3 loop: CATSDVQGSNEQFF. For the CDR3, the DNA is TGTGCCACCAGTGATGTACAGGGAAGCAATGAGCAGTTCTTC.

The table lists this clone with a count of one. The chain carries TRBV4-2 and TRBJ2-1, with unresolved D. V lost 0 bases and J lost 15, with 18 bases in between. Germline CDR1 and CDR2: LGHNA and YNFKEQ. CDR3 length: 14 amino acids. The CDR3 DNA reads TGTGCCAGCAGCCAAGAGAAGCTAGAATGGGTTCCGTTCTTC. It codes for CASSQEKLEWVPFF.

This clone was detected only a few times. The chain has TRBV29-1 and TRBJ1-1; the match to TRBD1 covers 8 bases. From germline, CDR1 is SQVTM and CDR2 ANQGSEA. With 4 bases clipped from V and 6 bases from J, the junction kept 13 bases outside the gene matches. CDR3 length: 15 residues. The CDR3 loop reads CSVGNSDRVLPEAFF. The CDR3 coding sequence is TGCAGCGTTGGGAATTCGGACAGGGTTCTTCCTGAAGCTTTCTTT.

The genes are TRBV6-5 and TRBJ2-7, with D possibly matching TRBD2 (7 bases). This CDR3 has 14 residues. CDR1 and CDR2 (germline): MNHEY, SVGAGI. Between the trimmed V and J ends, which lost 6 bases and 6 bases, there was a span of 18 bases. The CDR3 coding sequence is TGTGCCAGCAGCGACTACGCGAGGGGGGGCGAGCAGTACTTC. It translates to CASSDYARGGEQYF.

The genes are TRBV5-4 and TRBJ2-3; D unresolved. Germline CDR1 reads SGHNT; CDR2 reads YYREEE (reference sequence). This CDR3 comprises 13 residues. V was clipped by 6 bases and J by 2 bases, with 10 bases between them. The CDR3 DNA sequence: TGTGCCAGCAAAGTCAGCGACACAGATACGCAGTATTTT. It encodes CASKVSDTDTQYF.

This chain's CDR3 is CSVGDTWGEQYF. The CDR3 coding sequence is TGCAGCGTTGGGGACACTTGGGGCGAGCAGTACTTC. This chain connects TRBV29-1 to TRBJ2-7, with D possibly TRBD1 on 6 matching bases. Trimming took 4 bases from V and 6 from J, leaving 13 bases between them. This CDR3 region has 12 residues. Germline V gives CDR1 SQVTM, CDR2 ANQGSEA.

This chain links TRBV4-1 with TRBJ2-3; TRBD2 matches 10 bases. After removal of 1 base from V and 5 bases from J, the junction contained 3 bases not matched to a gene. Germline values: CDR1 MGHRA, CDR2 YSYEKL. This CDR3 comprises 15 residues. The CDR3 nucleotides read TGCGCCAGCAGCCAAGGTGCTAGCGGGGGAGATACGCAGTATTTT. This sequence encodes CASSQGASGGDTQYF.

This clone showed up just a few times. The CDR3 DNA sequence: TGTGCCAGCAGTCGACCGGGACAGGGGAACTCACCCCTCCACTTT. This codes for CASSRPGQGNSPLHF. V gene TRBV27 combines with J gene TRBJ1-6; 10 nucleotides line up with TRBD1. Germline loops: CDR1 MNHEY, CDR2 SMNVEV (reference sequence). This CDR3 contains 15 residues. The ends lost 5 bases at V and 10 bases at J; junction bases unmatched: 8.

This clone was counted once. The V and J genes are TRBV3-1 (or the pseudogene TRBV3-2) and TRBJ1-6; D is ambiguous. Germline loops: CDR1 LGHDT, CDR2 YNNKEL (reference sequence). V was trimmed by 1 base and J by 6 bases, leaving 13 bases between them. The CDR3 runs 16 residues. Here the CDR3 DNA reads TGTGCCAGCAGCCAAGGGCCCGGAGGATTTAATTCACCCCTCCACTTT. Protein product: CASSQGPGGFNSPLHF.

This clone occurred a few times. The gene calls are TRBV28 and TRBJ2-5; 9 positions agree with TRBD1. CDR1 MDHEN and CDR2 SYDVKM come from the germline V gene. The V gene end was trimmed by 3 bases and the J gene end by 4 bases; junction bases not matched to a gene: 6. CDR3 length equals 15 residues. CDR3 DNA sequence: TGTGCCAGCAGTTTGGGCCAGGGACAGGGAGAGACCCAGTACTTC. This encodes CASSLGQGQGETQYF.

This clone was recorded a few times. The V gene is TRBV27, the J gene TRBJ1-1; D is possibly TRBD1 (5 bases). Trimming took off 7 bases at V and 3 bases at J, with 15 bases between the two ends. Germline CDR1 is MNHEY and CDR2 is SMNVEV (reference sequence). The CDR3 sequence is 14 residues long. CDR3 coding DNA: TGTGCCAGCATCTCCGGCTGGGGGGACACTGAAGCTTTCTTT. Residues: CASISGWGDTEAFF.

Notes on this clone: One end of the junction fails to match germline, which may point to a read error. V gene TRBV6-5 combines with J gene TRBJ2-2; no clear D. CDR3 length equals 15 residues. CDR1 MNHEY and CDR2 SVGAGI come from the germline V gene. CDR3 DNA: TGTGTCAGCACGACCCAACTAAGGTACACCGGGGAGCTGTTTTTT. It is translated as CVSTTQLRYTGELFF.

V usage is TRBV5-1 and J usage is TRBJ2-7; TRBD2 agrees at 11 bases. The germline V gene has CDR1 SGHRS and CDR2 YFSETQ. V lost 5 bases, J lost 3 bases, and 7 bases stayed unmatched. This CDR3 is built from 15 residues. The CDR3 region has the DNA TGCGCCAGCAGTTCAATAGCGGGAGGGAGCTACGAGCAGTACTTC. Translated: CASSSIAGGSYEQYF.

A few counts support this clone. The chain couples TRBV27 to TRBJ1-5; 9 positions match TRBD1. The CDR3 consists of 14 residues. The germline V gene has CDR1 MNHEY and CDR2 SMNVEV (reference sequence). The trim removed 5 bases at V and 4 bases at J, leaving 3 bases unmatched. CDR3 loop: CASSAGQGNQPQHF. CDR3 DNA: TGTGCCAGCAGTGCGGGACAGGGTAATCAGCCCCAGCATTTT.

The CDR3, as DNA: TGCGCCAGCAGCCCCCTGCGGGCGCCCACAGATACGCAGTATTTT. Translation gives CASSPLRAPTDTQYF. J is TRBJ2-3 and V is TRBV5-1, with TRBD2 as a possible D gene (5 bases). V was shortened by 4 bases and J by 2 bases, with 14 bases between the two germline ends. The CDR3 length is 15 residues. Germline V gene data show CDR1 as SGHRS and CDR2 as YFSETQ.

This clone appeared many times. The chain joins TRBV20-1 to TRBJ2-1; TRBD1 agrees at 8 bases. Germline CDR1 is DFQATT and CDR2 is SNEGSKA (reference sequence). The CDR3 sequence is 15 residues long. J gave up 7 bases and V 3 bases, and 11 bases lay outside the gene matches. The CDR3 sequence: CSASEPQGESNEQFF. The CDR3 DNA reads TGCAGTGCTAGTGAACCACAGGGGGAGTCGAATGAGCAGTTCTTC.

The chain is built from TRBV19 and TRBJ2-3; 12 nucleotides agree with TRBD1. The germline V gene has CDR1 LNHDA and CDR2 SQIVND (reference sequence). With 3 bases clipped from V and 5 bases from J, the junction kept 6 bases outside the gene matches. This CDR3 region has 16 residues. CDR3 sequence (DNA): TGTGCCAGTAGTATTGGAGGGACAGGGGGCGTAGATACGCAGTATTTT. Its protein is CASSIGGTGGVDTQYF.

The gene calls are TRBV19 and TRBJ2-1, with TRBD2 identical over 7 bases. This CDR3 is 14 amino acids long. The V gene's germline CDR1 is LNHDA and CDR2 SQIVND (reference sequence). With 6 bases clipped from V and 6 bases from J, the junction kept 8 bases outside the gene matches. CDR3 loop: CASRRAGPFNEQFF. Written as DNA, the CDR3 is TGTGCCAGTAGAAGAGCGGGACCCTTCAATGAGCAGTTCTTC.

About this clone: Different DNA sequences within this sample yield the same CDR3. The CDR3: CASTNPGTGAYGYTF. The CDR3 nucleotides are TGTGCCAGCACTAATCCTGGGACAGGAGCCTATGGCTACACCTTC. V and J are TRBV7-2 and TRBJ1-2; 8 positions match TRBD1. V trimming: 7 bases; J trimming: 4 bases; junction bases outside the gene matches: 11. CDR1 and CDR2 (germline): SGHTA, FQGNSA. The CDR3 is 15 residues long.

The rearrangement links TRBV6-5 to TRBJ2-7, with no clear D. With 8 bases removed from V and 2 bases from J, the gap between germline ends came to 7 bases. The CDR3 is 11 amino acids. Germline V gives CDR1 MNHEY, CDR2 SVGAGI. CDR3 residues: CASSRTYEQYF. CDR3 sequence (DNA): TGTGCCAGCTCTAGGACCTACGAGCAGTACTTC.

The CDR3 nucleotides read TGTGCCAGCAGCGTAGATTCAGGAAACTCTGGAAACACCATATATTTT. Translation: CASSVDSGNSGNTIYF. V gene TRBV9 combines with J gene TRBJ1-3; D uncertain. Germline values: CDR1 SGDLS, CDR2 YYNGEE. With 0 bases removed from V and 0 bases from J, the gap between germline ends came to 10 bases. This CDR3 is built from 16 residues.

The chain uses TRBV4-2 and TRBJ1-2, with 7 nucleotides matching TRBD1. This CDR3 comprises 16 residues. J was trimmed by 4 bases and V by 3 bases; bases with no gene match: 11. Per germline, CDR1 LGHNA and CDR2 YNFKEQ. The CDR3 spells CASSQEEGALVYGYTF. The CDR3 nucleotides are TGTGCCAGCAGCCAGGAGGAGGGGGCATTGGTCTATGGCTACACCTTC.

The gene calls are TRBV10-3 and TRBJ2-7, with D perhaps matching TRBD1 (5 bases). The CDR3 runs to 14 residues. The germline gives CDR1 ENHRY, CDR2 SYGVKD. Trimming took off 6 bases at V and 3 bases at J, with 15 bases between the two ends. The CDR3 here is CAISPRVMGYEQYF. The CDR3 DNA reads as TGTGCCATCAGCCCCAGGGTTATGGGCTACGAGCAGTACTTC.

The J gene is TRBJ2-7, the V gene TRBV5-1, with TRBD2 as a possible D gene (7 bases). Trimming cost V 5 bases and J 5 bases, with 17 bases left between them. Germline V lookup: CDR1 SGHRS, CDR2 YFSETQ. This CDR3 is 14 amino acids long. The CDR3 DNA reads as TGCGCCAGCAGGAGGGGGGGAGTAGGCGACGAGCAGTACTTC. Translation: CASRRGGVGDEQYF.

The genes are TRBV19 and TRBJ1-4; maybe TRBD1 (5 bases). The CDR3 covers 14 residues. Per germline, CDR1 LNHDA and CDR2 SQIVND (reference sequence). V lost 4 bases to trimming and J lost 3 bases, with 9 bases between them. CDR3 nucleotide sequence: TGTGCCAGTAGTACACGGGACTCTAATGAAAAACTGTTTTTT. Its translation: CASSTRDSNEKLFF.

The chain is built from TRBV7-2 and TRBJ2-5; perhaps TRBD1 as D (5 bases). The germline gives CDR1 SGHTA, CDR2 FQGNSA. V was clipped by 2 bases and J by 5 bases, with 12 bases between them. The CDR3 has 14 residues. CDR3 amino acids: CASSLSRGYETQYF. The CDR3 DNA reads TGTGCCAGCAGCTTAAGTAGGGGTTATGAGACCCAGTACTTC.

V gene TRBV7-2 combines with J gene TRBJ2-3; 7 positions match TRBD2. The CDR3 is 17 residues long. The germline gives CDR1 SGHTA, CDR2 FQGNSA. V dropped 5 bases and J dropped 0; count of bases not matched to a gene: 11. CDR3 loop: CASSPTFQRGSTDTQYF. CDR3 coding DNA: TGTGCCAGCAGCCCAACCTTCCAGCGGGGTAGCACAGATACGCAGTATTTT.

V usage is TRBV28 and J usage is TRBJ1-2; maybe TRBD1 (5 bases). This CDR3 is built from 14 residues. Germline assignment: CDR1 MDHEN and CDR2 SYDVKM. V was trimmed by 6 bases and J by 2 bases, leaving 13 bases between them. CDR3 sequence reads: CASSVDRRNYGYTF. Here the CDR3 DNA reads TGTGCCAGCAGCGTTGACAGAAGAAACTATGGCTACACCTTC.

The V and J genes are TRBV6-5 and TRBJ1-6; TRBD1 might be the D (5 bases). Germline V gives CDR1 MNHEY, CDR2 SVGAGI. This CDR3 has 15 amino acids. V lost 6 bases and J lost 6, with 15 bases in between. CDR3 residues: CASRPPGLVNSPLHF. CDR3 in DNA: TGTGCCAGCAGGCCACCGGGACTGGTTAATTCACCCCTCCACTTT.

The rearrangement joins TRBV6-1 to TRBJ2-6; D gene ambiguous. V gave up 1 base and J gave up 1 base, with 5 bases separating them. The CDR3 is 15 amino acids. Germline V gives CDR1 MNHNS, CDR2 SASEGT. The chain's CDR3 is CASSEGRSGANVLTF. CDR3 coding DNA: TGTGCCAGCAGTGAAGGCCGGTCTGGGGCCAACGTCCTGACTTTC.

This chain joins TRBV2 and TRBJ1-2; 7 nucleotides match TRBD1. The germline V gene has CDR1 SNHLY and CDR2 FYNNEI. V was pared by 6 bases and J by 14 bases, with 12 bases of the junction left unmatched. This CDR3 region has 12 residues. The CDR3 DNA reads as TGTGCCAGCAGAATTCCTACAGGGGCTCAAACCTTC. It encodes CASRIPTGAQTF. The variable domain in full, with the rest retrieved from reference TRBV2 and TRBJ1-2, is EPEVTQTPSHQVTQMGQEVILRCVPISNHLYFYWYRQILGQKVEFLVSFYNNEISEKSEIFDDQFSVERPDGSNFTLKIRSTKLEDSAMYFCASRIPTGAQTFGSGTRLTVV.

J is TRBJ2-7 and V is TRBV18; no firm D call. The germline V and J ends were trimmed by 6 bases and 6 bases, with 15 bases remaining between them. CDR1 KGHSH and CDR2 LQKENI come from the germline V gene. The CDR3 length is 13 residues. The CDR3 DNA reads as TGTGCCAGCTCCACGGAGACCGCTGGCGAGCAGTACTTC. Translation: CASSTETAGEQYF.